The 31 T cell receptor beta chains below come from one sample, sequenced in a study of tumor-infiltrating lymphocytes in primary liver carcinoma. The investigators made TCR beta cDNA from about 500 ng total RNA, using a constant-region primer. Investigators got TCR beta libraries out of three nested multiplex PCR rounds, done with slightly modified ARM-PCR. Rounds one and two of PCR, each of roughly 10 cycles, were primed with TRBV1-TRBV30 forward primers and a C-beta reverse primer. TCRdb redid the calling of the multiplex PCR reads with MiXCR, one entry per CDR3 protein. The sample lists 90,000 to 150,000 distinct CDR3 sequences, approximately 71% seen once, with 8.1% in the top ten. The roughly 17-32 mg bulk tissue piece was not sorted before simultaneous RNA and DNA extraction. The sequenced sample was tumor-adjacent normal liver tissue. These receptors were obtained from a woman in her fifties or sixties with primary liver carcinoma and hepatitis B virus infection.

Comment on this clonotype: This could be a read error, since a much larger clone is one nucleotide away. The CDR3 bases are TGTGCCAGCAGTTTAGGCGGGCTGGCAGGGAGGACCTGGGAGCTGTTTTTT. Translating gives CASSLGGLAGRTWELFF. The V gene is TRBV28, the J gene TRBJ2-2; TRBD2 might be the D (6 bases). Germline V lookup: CDR1 MDHEN, CDR2 SYDVKM. V lost 2 bases and J lost 9, with 22 bases in between. This CDR3 has 17 amino acids.

V usage is TRBV28 and J usage is TRBJ1-5; D might be TRBD1 (6 bases). CDR3 length equals 18 residues. V lost 5 bases and J lost 3, with 23 bases in between. The germline V gene has CDR1 MDHEN and CDR2 SYDVKM. The CDR3 DNA reads as TGTGCCAGCAGTCTGCCTACCCCGGGGGGCGGGAACAATCAGCCCCAGCATTTT. Protein product: CASSLPTPGGGNNQPQHF.

This chain uses TRBV6-2 or TRBV6-3 with TRBJ2-7; D is uncertain. The germline gives CDR1 MNHEY, CDR2 SVGEGT. This CDR3 is 15 amino acids long. Trimming removed 2 bases from V and 2 bases from J, with 13 bases in between. CDR3 DNA: TGTGCCAGCAGTTACGGCATATTGCAAGCCTACGAGCAGTACTTC. Its protein is CASSYGILQAYEQYF.

Worth noting for this clonotype: The junction shows a germline mismatch at one end, possibly a read error. This chain links TRBV11-2 with TRBJ2-1, with D tentatively TRBD1 or TRBD2 (6 bases each). The CDR3 extends over 15 amino acids. Germline V CDR1 and CDR2: SGHAT, FQNNGV. The CDR3 sequence is CTSSLEGGEIKEQFF. The CDR3 bases are TGTACCAGCAGCTTAGAGGGGGGAGAGATCAAGGAGCAGTTCTTC.

This clonotype was counted once. A much larger clone lies a single base off, so this may be a read error. The chain joins TRBV28 to TRBJ1-2; 10 bases are shared with TRBD1. CDR1 MDHEN and CDR2 SYDVKM come from the germline V gene. The CDR3 length is 16 residues. The CDR3 nucleotides are TGTGCCAGCGGACGAATCGACAGGGGGCGGGCCTATGACTACACCTTC. This sequence encodes CASGRIDRGRAYDYTF.

In its sample, this clonotype was seen a few times. This clone may be a read error of a much larger clone one base away. J is TRBJ1-1 and V is TRBV12-3 or TRBV12-4; no clear D gene. This CDR3 has 14 residues. CDR3 loop: CASSPGNGKTEASF. DNA of the CDR3: TGTGCCAGCAGTCCCGGAAACGGGAAAACTGAAGCTTCCTTT.

This clonotype was seen a handful of times. Its ends do not fully match the called genes, so a read error is possible. This chain uses TRBV4-1 with TRBJ1-2; perhaps TRBD1 as D (5 bases). The germline V gene has CDR1 MGHRA and CDR2 YSYEKL. The CDR3 is 11 amino acids. The CDR3 DNA reads TGTGCCAACAGCGACAGCTATGGCTACACCTTC. This codes for CANSDSYGYTF.

Remarks on this clonotype: A read error may account for a junction end that differs from germline. This chain joins TRBV11-2 and TRBJ1-2; no clear D. The CDR3 has 13 amino acids. Per germline, CDR1 SGHAT and CDR2 FQNNGV. The CDR3 DNA is TGTGCCAGCAGCTTTTATTGGACCCGTGGCTGCACCTTC. Its protein is CASSFYWTRGCTF.

This clonotype was recorded many times. One end of the junction does not line up with germline, which may come from a read error. The chain couples TRBV11-1 to TRBJ2-2; the D gene could be TRBD1 or TRBD2 (5 bases each). Germline assignment: CDR1 SGHAT and CDR2 FQDESV (reference sequence). The CDR3 contains 14 residues. CDR3 sequence reads: CASSHTTDTGELFF. In nucleotides, the CDR3 is TGTGCCAGCAGCCATACTACGGACACCGGGGAGTTGTTTTTT. Drawing the rest from reference TRBV11-1 and TRBJ2-2, the complete variable domain is EAEVAQSPRYKITEKSQAVAFWCDPISGHATLYWYRQILGQGPELLVQFQDESVVDDSQLPKDRFSAERLKGVDSTLKIQPAELGDSAMYLCASSHTTDTGELFFGEGSRLTVL.

Only one count was recorded for this clonotype. The chain uses TRBV5-6 and TRBJ2-3, with TRBD1 identical over 7 bases. Germline V gene data show CDR1 as SGHDT and CDR2 as YYEEEE. V was pared by 3 bases and J by 1 base, with 8 bases of the junction left unmatched. The CDR3 is made up of 16 amino acids. This chain's CDR3 is CASSWTGTVGTDTQYF. In DNA, the CDR3 is TGTGCCAGCAGCTGGACCGGGACAGTGGGCACAGATACGCAGTATTTT.

This clonotype has just a few counts. The rearrangement joins TRBV11-3 to TRBJ2-2, with 13 nucleotides matching TRBD2. Trimming took 5 bases from V and 16 from J; bases not matched to a gene: 13. The germline CDR1 and CDR2 sequences are SGHNT and YENEEA. The CDR3 totals 15 residues. The CDR3 nucleotides are TGTGCCAGCAGCCCCGGGACTAGCGGGACCGGGGTGCCGTTTTTT. It is translated as CASSPGTSGTGVPFF.

For this clonotype: Given a much more abundant clone one base away, this may be a read error. The chain employs TRBV2 and TRBJ2-3; D not resolved. The CDR3 contains 11 residues. Germline V lookup: CDR1 SNHLY, CDR2 FYNNEI. Deletions cut 6 bases from V and 6 bases from J, with 7 bases between. The CDR3 loop is CASSSMDTQYF. CDR3 in DNA: TGTGCCAGCAGCTCAATGGATACGCAGTATTTT.

This clonotype was seen only once. An end of the junction does not agree with germline; a read error may underlie this. The CDR3 sequence is CASNLGQHNSLLHF. Written as DNA, the CDR3 is TGCGCCAGCAACTTAGGACAGCATAATTCACTCCTCCACTTT. J is TRBJ1-6 and V is TRBV5-1; the D gene is possibly TRBD1 (6 bases). The CDR3 contains 14 residues. From germline, CDR1 is SGHRS and CDR2 YFSETQ.

This clonotype was recorded many times. V gene TRBV5-1 combines with J gene TRBJ2-5; D is undetermined. Germline V lookup: CDR1 SGHRS, CDR2 YFSETQ. This CDR3 region has 13 residues. V lost 2 bases, J lost 5 bases, and 10 bases lay in between. The CDR3 nucleotides are TGCGCCAGCAGCTTCTGGAAAGACGAGACCCAGTACTTC. Amino acids: CASSFWKDETQYF.

In regard to this clonotype: A junction boundary mismatches the germline segment, possibly from a read error. The chain's CDR3 is CANSLDRVLGNEQFF. DNA for the CDR3: TGCGCCAACAGCTTAGATAGGGTTCTGGGCAATGAGCAGTTCTTC. V and J are TRBV11-1 and TRBJ2-1; D not resolved. The CDR3 consists of 15 residues. Germline CDR1 is SGHAT and CDR2 is FQDESV (reference sequence).

This clonotype has a handful of counts. The V and J genes are TRBV6-2 or TRBV6-3 and TRBJ2-7; TRBD2 might be the D (6 bases). V lost 7 bases and J 9 bases, leaving 16 bases between the germline ends. Germline lookup yields CDR1 MNHEY and CDR2 SVGEGT. The CDR3 length is 12 residues. The CDR3, as DNA: TGTGCCAGCACTGGAGGGACCGCACGGCAGTACTTC. Its protein is CASTGGTARQYF.

Notes on this clonotype: The junction shows a germline mismatch at one end, possibly a read error. The V call is TRBV29-1, the J call TRBJ2-7, with D unresolved. Looked up from germline, CDR1 is SQVTM and CDR2 is ANQGSEA. The CDR3 length is 14 residues. CDR3: CSVGWARASYEQYF. The DNA of the CDR3 is TGCAGCGTTGGTTGGGCGCGAGCGTCCTACGAGCAATACTTC.

To note about this clonotype: Compared with germline, one end of the junction differs, possibly owing to a read error. This chain joins TRBV11-2 and TRBJ2-3; TRBD2 aligns across 9 bases. Germline V gives CDR1 SGHAT, CDR2 FQNNGV. The CDR3 runs 16 residues. The CDR3 DNA is TGTACCAGCAGCCATAGTAGCGGGGGTTTGTCAGATACGCAGTATTTT. It specifies CTSSHSSGGLSDTQYF.

This chain joins TRBV5-6 and TRBJ2-1; D is possibly TRBD1 (5 bases). This CDR3 region has 16 residues. From germline, CDR1 is SGHDT and CDR2 YYEEEE. CDR3 sequence (DNA): TGTGCTAACAGCTTGCTGTTGAGACAGCGATACGATGAGCAGTTCTTC. Translating gives CANSLLLRQRYDEQFF.

About this clonotype: Relative to the germline gene, one junction end is altered; a read error may explain this. This rearrangement joins TRBV6-5 to TRBJ2-7; the match to TRBD2 covers 15 bases. The germline V gene encodes CDR1 MNHEY and CDR2 SVGAGI. The CDR3 has 16 residues. The CDR3 DNA reads as TGTGCCAGCAATTTCGGGACTAGCGGGAGGTTAGACGAGCTGTACTTC. It yields the protein CASNFGTSGRLDELYF.

This clonotype was seen repeatedly, ten times or more. This sequence joins TRBV28 and TRBJ1-1; a weak D match, TRBD1 (5 bases). Looked up from germline, CDR1 is MDHEN and CDR2 is SYDVKM. V was cut by 6 bases and J by 5 bases, with 16 bases left in between. The length of the CDR3 is 14 residues. The CDR3: CASSPGTVLTEAFF. CDR3 bases: TGTGCCAGCAGCCCCGGGACGGTCCTGACTGAAGCTTTCTTT.

As concerns this clonotype: Possible read error: a much larger clone is one base away. The chain couples TRBV28 to TRBJ2-1; no definite D call. Trimming left V 4 bases short and J 1 base short, with 11 bases between. CDR1 and CDR2 from the germline V gene are MDHEN and SYDVKM. The CDR3 totals 15 residues. Here the CDR3 reads CASSSQSRSYNEQFF. The CDR3 DNA reads TGTGCCAGCAGTTCCCAGAGTCGGTCCTACAATGAGCAGTTCTTC.

This clonotype showed up many times. This rearrangement joins TRBV6-5 to TRBJ2-7; TRBD1 aligns across 7 bases. The V segment lost 5 bases and the J segment 3 bases; nucleotides outside the gene matches: 7. The germline CDR1 and CDR2 sequences are MNHEY and SVGAGI. This CDR3 comprises 14 residues. The CDR3 reads CASSRQGPYYEQYF. The DNA of the CDR3 is TGTGCCAGCAGTCGACAGGGCCCATACTACGAGCAGTACTTC.

V usage is TRBV11-3 and J usage is TRBJ2-1; 8 bases agree with TRBD1. The V segment lost 3 bases and the J segment 16 bases; nucleotides outside the gene matches: 20. This CDR3 has 16 amino acids. Germline assignment: CDR1 SGHNT and CDR2 YENEEA. The CDR3 region is CASSFQSSGGRNERFF. In nucleotides, the CDR3 is TGTGCCAGCAGCTTCCAATCTTCAGGGGGCCGCAATGAGCGATTCTTC.

About this clonotype: A much larger clone sits a single nucleotide away, making a read error possible. The DNA of the CDR3 is TGTGCCAGCAGCATACAAGGGACCCAGTACTTC. As protein: CASSIQGTQYF. The J gene is TRBJ2-5, the V gene TRBV5-6; D is ambiguous. Germline CDR1 reads SGHDT; CDR2 reads YYEEEE. This CDR3 has 11 amino acids.

A word on this clonotype: The junction does not match germline at one end; this may be a read error. The chain couples TRBV29-1 to TRBJ2-2, with D possibly being TRBD1 or TRBD2 (5 bases each). Germline lookup yields CDR1 SQVTM and CDR2 ANQGSEA. The CDR3 sequence is 14 residues long. The CDR3 DNA is TGTAGCGTTGGGGCTAGCAGGAGTACCGGGGAGCTGTTTTTT. Its translation is CSVGASRSTGELFF.

This clonotype was observed once. The chain joins TRBV5-1 to TRBJ2-7, with 8 positions matching TRBD2. This CDR3 comprises 13 residues. Germline CDR1 SGHRS, CDR2 YFSETQ. V was clipped by 6 bases and J by 1 base; unmatched bases: 3. The CDR3: CASISGSSYEQYF. CDR3 coding DNA: TGCGCCAGCATCAGCGGGAGTTCCTACGAGCAGTACTTC.

Comments on this clonotype: A much bigger clone sits one base away, suggesting this may be a read error. The chain couples TRBV11-2 to TRBJ2-2; TRBD1 is a possible D gene (6 bases). The CDR3 is 16 amino acids. V was cut by 3 bases and J by 10 bases, with 21 bases left in between. Germline-derived CDR1 and CDR2 are SGHAT and FQNNGV. The CDR3 nucleotides are TGTGCCAGCAGCTTGCAGGGGTTTTCAGGCGCCGTGGAGCTGTTTTTT. Translating gives CASSLQGFSGAVELFF.

Concerning this clonotype itself: Mismatch with germline at one junction end may stem from a read error. This sequence joins TRBV7-9 and TRBJ2-7; 9 bases agree with TRBD1. Germline V gene data show CDR1 as SEHNR and CDR2 as FQNEAQ (reference sequence). CDR3 size: 14 residues. As DNA, the CDR3 is TGTGCCAGCAGCGTAGCGCGGGACAGGGATGAGCAGTACTTC. As protein: CASSVARDRDEQYF.

A remark on this clonotype: Lacking the conserved final phenylalanine or tryptophan, this CDR3 likely reflects a read error. J is TRBJ2-2 and V is TRBV4-1; 7 bases are shared with TRBD1. J lost 5 bases, V lost 4 bases, and 7 bases had no gene match. The CDR3 spans 15 residues. Germline assignment: CDR1 MGHRA and CDR2 YSYEKL. This chain's CDR3 is CASSRTGPRTGELFY. In nucleotides, the CDR3 is TGCGCCAGCAGCCGGACAGGACCACGGACCGGGGAGCTGTTTTAT.

The genes are TRBV2 and TRBJ1-1, with D uncertain. This CDR3 comprises 13 residues. The V end lost 6 bases, the J end lost 1 base, and 9 bases lay between the germline ends. Germline V gives CDR1 SNHLY, CDR2 FYNNEI. CDR3: CASRDQANTEAFF. The CDR3 DNA reads TGTGCCAGCAGGGACCAGGCGAACACTGAAGCTTTCTTT. The variable domain in full, with the rest retrieved from reference TRBV2 and TRBJ1-1, is EPEVTQTPSHQVTQMGQEVILRCVPISNHLYFYWYRQILGQKVEFLVSFYNNEISEKSEIFDDQFSVERPDGSNFTLKIRSTKLEDSAMYFCASRDQANTEAFFGQGTRLTVV.